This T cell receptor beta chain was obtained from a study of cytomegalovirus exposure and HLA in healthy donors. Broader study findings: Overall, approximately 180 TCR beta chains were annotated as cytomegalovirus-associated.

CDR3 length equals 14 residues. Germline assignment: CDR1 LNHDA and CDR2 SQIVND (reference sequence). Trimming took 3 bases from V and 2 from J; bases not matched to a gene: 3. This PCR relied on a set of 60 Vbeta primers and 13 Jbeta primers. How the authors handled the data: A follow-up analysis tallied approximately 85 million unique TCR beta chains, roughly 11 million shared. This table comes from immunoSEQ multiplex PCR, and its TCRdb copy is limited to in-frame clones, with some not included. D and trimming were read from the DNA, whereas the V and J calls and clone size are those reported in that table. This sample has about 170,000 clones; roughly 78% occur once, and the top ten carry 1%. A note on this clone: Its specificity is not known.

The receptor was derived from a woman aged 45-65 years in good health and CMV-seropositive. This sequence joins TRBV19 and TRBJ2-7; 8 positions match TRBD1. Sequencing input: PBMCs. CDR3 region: CASSIRDRTYEQYF. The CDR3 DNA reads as TGTGCCAGTAGTATCAGGGACAGGACCTACGAGCAGTACTTC.